This passage covers 28 T cell receptor beta chains from one sample sequenced in a study of shared clonotypes between healthy human individuals. Generated by immunoSEQ multiplex PCR, the TCRdb table keeps only in-frame clones and is missing some. The repertoire holds 2.3 million or so clones, with approximately 93% as singletons. The sample taken for sequencing was naive CD4+ T cells from PBMCs. Subset meaning: CD45RA+ positively selected. All receptors derive from a man aged 18 to 29 in good health. Some clones in this sample may be carry-over from other donors' samples.

The chain has TRBV28 and TRBJ1-4; D is ambiguous. Trimming left V 6 bases short and J 8 bases short, with 16 bases between. The germline gives CDR1 MDHEN, CDR2 SYDVKM. The length of the CDR3 is 14 residues. The chain's CDR3 is CASSLLDGYEKLFF. The CDR3 DNA reads as TGTGCCAGCAGCCTCCTTGATGGTTACGAAAAACTGTTTTTT.

This clone was counted only a few times. V usage is TRBV28 and J usage is TRBJ1-2, with 10 bases fitting TRBD1. V trimming: 5 bases; J trimming: 6 bases; junction bases outside the gene matches: 9. The germline V gene encodes CDR1 MDHEN and CDR2 SYDVKM. The CDR3 length is 15 residues. The CDR3 DNA reads TGTGCCAGCAGTCTCCCGGAGACAGGGGGCAATGGCTACACCTTC. Its translation: CASSLPETGGNGYTF.

This clone has only one observation. The V gene is TRBV7-2, the J gene TRBJ2-7; 9 bases are shared with TRBD1. V was pared by 5 bases and J by 2 bases, with 7 bases of the junction left unmatched. The CDR3 has 15 residues. Per germline, CDR1 SGHTA and CDR2 FQGNSA. The CDR3 is CASSQGQGGAYEQYF. CDR3 bases: TGTGCCAGCAGCCAGGGACAGGGTGGGGCCTACGAGCAGTACTTC.

This chain links TRBV27 with TRBJ1-5; D is perhaps TRBD1 (6 bases). The germline V gene has CDR1 MNHEY and CDR2 SMNVEV (reference sequence). The CDR3 loop spans 14 amino acids. The V end was cut by 2 bases, the J end by 5 bases, with 10 bases between. In nucleotides, the CDR3 is TGTGCCAGCAGTTTACAGGGGCGGGATCAGCCCCAGCATTTT. Protein product: CASSLQGRDQPQHF.

This chain connects TRBV25-1 to TRBJ1-3; TRBD1 aligns across 9 bases. Germline V CDR1 and CDR2: MGHDK, SYGVNS. J was trimmed by 7 bases and V by 3 bases; bases with no gene match: 10. The CDR3 has 16 amino acids. CDR3 sequence: CASSDLARQGVNTIYF. The CDR3 region has the DNA TGTGCCAGCAGTGACCTGGCCCGACAGGGGGTGAACACCATATATTTT. The full variable domain, rest sourced from reference TRBV25-1 and TRBJ1-3, is EADIYQTPRYLVIGTGKKITLECSQTMGHDKMYWYQQDPGMELHLIHYSYGVNSTEKGDLSSESTVSRIRTEHFPLTLESARPSHTSQYLCASSDLARQGVNTIYFGEGSWLTVV.

J is TRBJ2-2 and V is TRBV5-4, with a tentative D call TRBD2 (6 bases). The CDR3 extends over 16 amino acids. Trimming pared 3 bases from V and 3 bases from J, leaving 15 bases between. The germline CDR1 and CDR2 sequences are SGHNT and YYREEE (reference sequence). CDR3 nucleotide sequence: TGTGCCAGCAGCTCTGAGTCGGGGGTGGACACCGGGGAGCTGTTTTTT. Translating gives CASSSESGVDTGELFF.

The chain recombines TRBV5-5 with TRBJ2-7; the D gene could be TRBD1 or TRBD2 (5 bases each). The V end lost 4 bases, the J end lost 2 bases, and 7 bases lay between the germline ends. CDR3 size: 12 residues. Germline assignment: CDR1 SGHKS and CDR2 YYEKEE (reference sequence). The CDR3 nucleotides are TGTGCCAGCAGCCGGGGCCCCTACGAGCAGTACTTC. Its translation: CASSRGPYEQYF. Looking up the rest from reference TRBV5-5 and TRBJ2-7 gives the full variable domain: DAGVTQSPTHLIKTRGQQVTLRCSPISGHKSVSWYQQVLGQGPQFIFQYYEKEERGRGNFPDRFSARQFPNYSSELNVNALLLGDSALYLCASSRGPYEQYFGPGTRLTVT.

Of note for this clone: The identical CDR3 is also encoded by other nucleotide sequences in the sample. This rearrangement joins TRBV5-1 to TRBJ2-7; 8 nucleotides match TRBD1. This CDR3 has 14 amino acids. Germline CDR1 reads SGHRS; CDR2 reads YFSETQ. The V gene end was trimmed by 3 bases and the J gene end by 1 base; junction bases not matched to a gene: 3. The CDR3 protein is CASSSTGVSYEQYF. CDR3 coding DNA: TGCGCCAGCAGCTCGACAGGGGTATCCTACGAGCAGTACTTC.

The CDR3 spells CASSFSGGGGADTQYF. DNA for the CDR3: TGTGCCAGCAGCTTTAGCGGAGGTGGAGGGGCAGATACGCAGTATTTT. This chain links TRBV7-3 with TRBJ2-3, with D possibly TRBD2 on 6 matching bases. V was trimmed by 3 bases and J by 4 bases, leaving 17 bases between them. Germline V gives CDR1 SGHTA, CDR2 FQGTGA. The CDR3 has 16 residues.

This clone is a singleton in its sample. The chain combines TRBV27 with TRBJ2-7, with D perhaps matching TRBD1 or TRBD2 (5 bases each). The CDR3 is 15 amino acids. From germline, CDR1 is MNHEY and CDR2 SMNVEV (reference sequence). Trimming took off 6 bases at V and 2 bases at J, with 17 bases between the two ends. The CDR3: CASRRSTGAAYEQYF. CDR3 DNA: TGTGCCAGCAGGCGATCTACCGGGGCGGCCTACGAGCAGTACTTC.

V and J are TRBV4-2 and TRBJ2-7, with 10 bases aligning to TRBD2. Losses at the gene ends were 4 bases for V and 4 bases for J; bases not matched to a gene: 7. Per the germline V gene, CDR1 is LGHNA and CDR2 is YNFKEQ. There are 15 residues in the CDR3. The CDR3 sequence: CASSLLAGEVYEQYF. CDR3 nucleotides: TGTGCCAGCAGCCTGCTAGCGGGAGAAGTATACGAGCAGTACTTC.

The V and J genes are TRBV7-3 and TRBJ2-2; 10 bases are shared with TRBD1. This CDR3 is 15 amino acids long. V gave up 5 bases and J gave up 5 bases; unmatched junction bases: 5. Germline V lookup: CDR1 SGHTA, CDR2 FQGTGA. The chain's CDR3 is CASSPRTGGTGELFF. In nucleotides, the CDR3 is TGTGCCAGCAGCCCCCGGACAGGGGGAACCGGGGAGCTGTTTTTT.

The chain couples TRBV5-1 to TRBJ1-1; D is unresolved. V was clipped by 3 bases and J by 4 bases, with 16 bases between them. The CDR3 spans 15 residues. The germline CDR1 and CDR2 sequences are SGHRS and YFSETQ. The chain's CDR3 is CASSSGRSAGTEAFF. CDR3 coding DNA: TGCGCCAGCAGCTCAGGTCGTTCGGCGGGCACTGAAGCTTTCTTT.

V and J are TRBV27 and TRBJ2-5; D assignment may be TRBD1 or TRBD2 (5 bases each). This CDR3 contains 15 residues. Germline V gene sequence: CDR1 MNHEY, CDR2 SMNVEV (reference sequence). Trimming removed 5 bases from V and 4 bases from J, with 17 bases in between. CDR3: CASSPWSAGRETQYF. CDR3 coding DNA: TGTGCCAGCAGTCCCTGGTCGGCAGGGAGAGAGACCCAGTACTTC.

Turning to this clone: The sample contains more than one DNA sequence encoding this CDR3. V and J are TRBV4-1 and TRBJ2-1, with a weak D call TRBD1 (7 bases). Per the germline V gene, CDR1 is MGHRA and CDR2 is YSYEKL. Trimming cost V 4 bases and J 1 base, with 11 bases left between them. The CDR3 sequence is 15 residues long. The CDR3 region has the DNA TGCGCCAGCAGCCCTCCAGGGGGGTCCTACAATGAGCAGTTCTTC. It encodes CASSPPGGSYNEQFF.

V gene TRBV7-9 combines with J gene TRBJ2-3; 8 bases match TRBD1. Looked up from germline, CDR1 is SEHNR and CDR2 is FQNEAQ (reference sequence). The CDR3 has 16 residues. Germline trimming cut 1 base from V and 1 base from J; bases unmatched to any gene: 4. The CDR3 loop reads CASSLVQTGGTDTQYF. The CDR3 bases are TGTGCCAGCAGCTTAGTCCAGACAGGGGGCACAGATACGCAGTATTTT.

The table lists this clone with a few counts. The identical CDR3 is also encoded by other nucleotide sequences in the sample. The chain carries TRBV29-1 and TRBJ1-5, with 8 bases identical to TRBD1. The CDR3 sequence is 14 residues long. CDR1 SQVTM and CDR2 ANQGSEA come from the germline V gene. The V and J ends lost 4 bases and 2 bases, in that order; junction bases with no gene match: 4. CDR3: CSVVTGGGNQPQHF. The CDR3 coding sequence is TGCAGCGTTGTAACAGGGGGTGGCAATCAGCCCCAGCATTTT.

In this sample, this clone turned up a few times. The chain carries TRBV28 and TRBJ1-5, with a possible D match to TRBD1 (5 bases). CDR3 length: 15 amino acids. Trimming took off 4 bases at V and 5 bases at J, with 15 bases between the two ends. Germline V gene lookup returns CDR1 MDHEN and CDR2 SYDVKM. The CDR3 spells CASSSPQGGYQPQHF. The CDR3 DNA sequence: TGTGCCAGCAGTTCCCCCCAGGGTGGATATCAGCCCCAGCATTTT.

The chain is built from TRBV4-3 and TRBJ1-4, with a possible D match to TRBD1 (5 bases). The CDR3 extends over 15 amino acids. V was clipped by 1 base and J by 3 bases, with 9 bases between them. Germline V gives CDR1 LGHNA, CDR2 YSLEER. CDR3 sequence (DNA): TGCGCCAGCAGCCAAGGGACAAACTCTAATGAAAAACTGTTTTTT. Translation: CASSQGTNSNEKLFF.

The chain has TRBV19 and TRBJ2-2; 12 bases map to TRBD2. Trimming took 5 bases from V and 4 from J; bases not matched to a gene: 5. CDR1 and CDR2 (germline): LNHDA, SQIVND (reference sequence). The length of the CDR3 is 16 residues. Written as DNA, the CDR3 is TGTGCCAGTAGTCCTCTAGCGGGAGGGCTCACCGGGGAGCTGTTTTTT. Protein sequence: CASSPLAGGLTGELFF.

V and J are TRBV7-2 and TRBJ2-7; 7 nucleotides match TRBD2. With 0 bases clipped from V and 2 bases from J, the junction kept 4 bases outside the gene matches. Germline CDR1 reads SGHTA; CDR2 reads FQGNSA. CDR3 size: 15 residues. The CDR3 nucleotides are TGTGCCAGCAGCTTAGCGCTGACTAGCACCTACGAGCAGTACTTC. This codes for CASSLALTSTYEQYF.

The chain has TRBV18 and TRBJ1-4; 8 nucleotides line up with TRBD1. The germline CDR1 and CDR2 sequences are KGHSH and LQKENI. V gave up 6 bases and J gave up 8 bases; unmatched junction bases: 8. The CDR3 has 14 amino acids. The CDR3 bases are TGTGCCAGCTCCGACAGGGGTATTTTCGAAAAACTGTTTTTT. Translated, it gives CASSDRGIFEKLFF. The whole variable domain, remainder taken from reference TRBV18 and TRBJ1-4, is NAGVMQNPRHLVRRRGQEARLRCSPMKGHSHVYWYRQLPEEGLKFMVYLQKENIIDESGMPKERFSAEFPKEGPSILRIQQVVRGDSAAYFCASSDRGIFEKLFFGSGTQLSVL.

The chain joins TRBV7-2 to TRBJ1-5; D not resolved. Germline V lookup: CDR1 SGHTA, CDR2 FQGNSA. CDR3 length equals 14 residues. The V end lost 1 base, the J end lost 8 bases, and 12 bases lay between the germline ends. The chain's CDR3 is CASSLVPEGEPQHF. The CDR3 nucleotides read TGTGCCAGCAGCTTAGTCCCAGAGGGTGAGCCCCAGCATTTT.

This chain joins TRBV28 and TRBJ1-5; D is perhaps TRBD1 (5 bases). Trimming removed 5 bases at V and 4 bases at J, with 9 bases between. The germline V gene encodes CDR1 MDHEN and CDR2 SYDVKM. This CDR3 is 13 amino acids long. The CDR3 loop is CASSTPGNQPQHF. CDR3 coding DNA: TGTGCCAGCAGTACCCCAGGGAATCAGCCCCAGCATTTT. Filled out from reference TRBV28 and TRBJ1-5, the complete variable domain reads DVKVTQSSRYLVKRTGEKVFLECVQDMDHENMFWYRQDPGLGLRLIYFSYDVKMKEKGDIPEGYSVSREKKERFSLILESASTNQTSMYLCASSTPGNQPQHFGDGTRLSIL.

As for this clone: This CDR3 is also generated by other DNA sequences in the sample. V and J are TRBV7-8 and TRBJ2-3; the match to TRBD1 covers 10 bases. The CDR3 runs to 15 residues. The germline V gene encodes CDR1 SGHVS and CDR2 FQNEAQ. J gave up 4 bases and V 3 bases, and 4 bases lay outside the gene matches. The CDR3 region is CASSFRDRGADTQYF. The CDR3 DNA reads TGTGCCAGCAGCTTCCGGGACAGGGGAGCAGATACGCAGTATTTT.

This chain joins TRBV28 and TRBJ1-2, with D unresolved. The V end lost 6 bases, the J end lost 7 bases, and 15 bases lay between the germline ends. Germline CDR1 and CDR2: MDHEN and SYDVKM. CDR3 length: 13 amino acids. CDR3 sequence (DNA): TGTGCCAGCAGCCCCGGAGGGAGGCGTGGCTACACCTTC. This translates into CASSPGGRRGYTF.

The chain employs TRBV5-4 and TRBJ2-1, with 9 bases identical to TRBD2. The CDR3 totals 17 residues. The J segment lost 3 bases and the V segment lost 4 bases, leaving 11 bases of the junction unmatched. CDR1 is SGHNT and CDR2 is YYREEE in the germline V gene (reference sequence). The CDR3 loop reads CASSGSSTSGFYNEQFF. CDR3 nucleotide sequence: TGTGCCAGCAGCGGGTCCAGTACTAGCGGGTTCTACAATGAGCAGTTCTTC.

The J gene is TRBJ2-3, the V gene TRBV28; TRBD2 agrees at 12 bases. The V and J ends lost 3 bases and 6 bases, in that order; junction bases with no gene match: 10. The CDR3 totals 17 residues. The V gene's germline CDR1 is MDHEN and CDR2 SYDVKM. The CDR3 DNA reads as TGTGCCAGCAGTTTCGTGGGACTAGCGGGCCAATTGGATACGCAGTATTTT. Protein product: CASSFVGLAGQLDTQYF.